The rows below give T cell receptor beta chains drawn from one sample of a study of T cells in tuberculosis. Profiled with immunoSEQ multiplex PCR; TCRdb holds only in-frame clones, not every one. The table shows about 34,000 clones, with more than 85% occurring only once. The sample consisted of PBMCs, taken at tuberculosis diagnosis. These receptors came from an adult with tuberculosis. The CDR3 runs from the conserved cysteine through the conserved F or W. D genes are given only for firm matches. Clone size is shown for a subset of rows, as once, few, many or a class of expanded clone.

j_call d_call v_call clone_size cdr3_nt cdr3_aa
TRBJ2-7 TRBD1 TRBV11-2 once TGTGCCAGCAGCCTGGGACAGCTCTACGAGCAGTACTTC CASSLGQLYEQYF
TRBJ2-1 NA TRBV5-4 NA TGTGCCAGCAGCTTGGGACTAGTTCCCTACAATGAGCAGTTCTTC CASSLGLVPYNEQFF
TRBJ2-1 NA TRBV5-1 NA TGCGCCAGCAGTTGGACTGGGGATGAGCAGTTCTTC CASSWTGDEQFF
TRBJ2-3 TRBD2 TRBV5-1 NA TGCGCCAGCAGCGACGTTAGCGGGAGGCAAGATACGCAGTATTTT CASSDVSGRQDTQYF
TRBJ2-3 TRBD2 TRBV4-1 NA TGCGCCAGCAGCCAAGAGAGCGGGAGAGTAACAGATACGCAGTATTTT CASSQESGRVTDTQYF
TRBJ2-7 TRBD1 TRBV7-8 NA TGTGCCAGCAGCTTAGCGGACAGGGTATACGAGCAGTACTTC CASSLADRVYEQYF
TRBJ2-7 NA TRBV7-9 NA TGTGCCAGCAGCTTAATGGAGTGGTACGAGCAGTACTTC CASSLMEWYEQYF
TRBJ1-1 NA TRBV2 NA TGTGCCAGCAGTGACCCGACAGTCATGAACACTGAAGCTTTCTTT CASSDPTVMNTEAFF
TRBJ2-1 TRBD2 TRBV7-3 few TGTGCCAGCAGCCAACCTACTAGCGGGACCTACAATGAGCAGTTCTTC CASSQPTSGTYNEQFF
TRBJ2-7 TRBD2 TRBV19 NA TGTGCCACCGCGACTGCGGGAGGGCCTTCTCTCGAGCAGTACTTC CATATAGGPSLEQYF
TRBJ2-1 TRBD2 TRBV11-3 once TGTGCCAGCAGCTCGACAGCGGGACGCTACAATGAGCAGTTCTTC CASSSTAGRYNEQFF
TRBJ1-4 TRBD1 TRBV5-1 NA TGCGCCAGCAGCTTTGGACAGGCCCCAACTAATGAAAAACTGTTTTTT CASSFGQAPTNEKLFF
TRBJ2-2 TRBD2 TRBV2 once TGTGCCAGCAGTCCTAGCGGGGTCACCGGGGAGCTGTTTTTT CASSPSGVTGELFF
TRBJ2-3 TRBD2 TRBV10-3 NA TGTGCCATCAGTGAGTCTCCCAGCGGGAGGGCAACAGATACGCAGTATTTT CAISESPSGRATDTQYF
TRBJ2-4 NA TRBV2 few TGTGCCAGCAGTGAAGCGCTTCGGCCAGGGCTAGAAAACATTCAGTACTTC CASSEALRPGLENIQYF
TRBJ2-7 TRBD1 TRBV11-1 once TGTGCCAGCAGCCCCTCAACAGGGGATTCCTACGAGCAGTACTTC CASSPSTGDSYEQYF
TRBJ1-5 TRBD1 TRBV10-1 NA TGCGCCAGCAGGAGGGGACAGGAATATAGCAATCAGCCCCAGCATTTT CASRRGQEYSNQPQHF
TRBJ2-2 TRBD1 TRBV7-6 NA TGTGCCAGCAGCCCTCCGGGACAGGGTGACACCGGGGAGCTGTTTTTT CASSPPGQGDTGELFF
TRBJ2-7 NA TRBV30 NA TGTGCCTGGACAAGGGGGACCTACGAGCAGTACTTC CAWTRGTYEQYF
TRBJ1-2 NA TRBV6-1 NA TGTGCCAGCAGTGGGCTAAACAGGGTAGAGGACTATGGCTACACCTTC CASSGLNRVEDYGYTF
TRBJ2-6 TRBD1 TRBV15 NA TGTGCCACCAGCTCCCGGGACAGCGAGGGTGCCAACGTCCTGACTTTC CATSSRDSEGANVLTF
TRBJ2-7 NA TRBV6-5 NA TGTGCCAGCAGTTACGGGCCGGATAGTTACGAGCAGTACTTC CASSYGPDSYEQYF
TRBJ2-3 TRBD2 TRBV19 NA TGTGCCAGTAGTATAGGTTTGGCGGGGGGGCCAAAAGATACGCAGTATTTT CASSIGLAGGPKDTQYF
TRBJ1-5 NA TRBV28 NA TGTGCCAGCAGCCTCAGGGTCGGAAATCAGCCCCAGCATTTT CASSLRVGNQPQHF
TRBJ1-1 TRBD1 TRBV11-2 NA TGTGCCAGCAGCGCCCGGGACAGGGGTACAGCTGAAGCTTTCTTT CASSARDRGTAEAFF
TRBJ1-3 TRBD1 TRBV28 NA TGTGCCACGGCCCCGGGACAGATGACTACCTCTGGAAACACCATATATTTT CATAPGQMTTSGNTIYF
TRBJ2-2 TRBD2 TRBV19 NA TGTGCCAGTAGGCAGCGGGGGGGCGAAGCTGCCGGGGAGCTGTTTTTT CASRQRGGEAAGELFF
TRBJ1-2 NA TRBV23-1 NA TGCGCCAGCAGTCAATCGGGACACCTCCATGGCTACACCTTC CASSQSGHLHGYTF
TRBJ2-7 NA TRBV2 NA TGTGCCAGCAGTGCCTGGCCCTACGAGCAGTACTTC CASSAWPYEQYF
TRBJ2-2 NA TRBV7-9 NA TGTGCCAGCAGTTCGACTATAGGCACCGGGGAGCTGTTTTTT CASSSTIGTGELFF
TRBJ2-1 NA TRBV25-1 NA TGTGCCAGCAGTGACAGTGGCAAAAGCTCCTACAATGAGCAGTTCTTC CASSDSGKSSYNEQFF
TRBJ2-2 NA TRBV7-9 NA TGTGCCAGCAGCTTAGAATCCGGGTGGGTCACCGGGGAGCTGTTTTTT CASSLESGWVTGELFF
TRBJ1-5 TRBD1 TRBV27 NA TGTGCCAGCAGTTTAAATACAGGGGGCCAGCCCCAGCATTTT CASSLNTGGQPQHF
TRBJ2-1 TRBD2 TRBV5-1 NA TGCGCCAGCAGCTGGACTGCGGGAGCGATCTACAATGAGCAGTTCTTC CASSWTAGAIYNEQFF
TRBJ2-3 NA TRBV6-5 once TGTGCCAGCAGTTACTCGGGGGCAGGGGGGAATACGCAGTATTTT CASSYSGAGGNTQYF
TRBJ2-7 TRBD2 TRBV28 NA TGTGCCAGCAGTTTATCGACTACTAGCGGGTCGGGCTCCTACGAGCAGTACTTC CASSLSTTSGSGSYEQYF
TRBJ2-7 TRBD2 TRBV6-1 once TGTGCCAGCAGTGTACTTCTGGGGCTAGCGGCCTCCTACGAGCAGTACTTC CASSVLLGLAASYEQYF
TRBJ2-7 TRBD2 TRBV18 NA TGTGCCAGCTCACGCGGGGACACTGGACTAGCGGGAGACCTTGAGCAGTACTTC CASSRGDTGLAGDLEQYF
TRBJ1-2 TRBD1 TRBV27 once TGTGCCAGCAGTTTGGGACAGGCCTATGGCTACACCTTC CASSLGQAYGYTF
TRBJ2-7 NA TRBV2 NA TGTGCCAGCAGTGACCGTGCGGGTACTTACGAGCAGTACTTC CASSDRAGTYEQYF
TRBJ1-1 TRBD1 TRBV5-4 NA TGTGCCAGCAGCTTTCCAGGGGGGCCGAACACTGAAGCTTTCTTT CASSFPGGPNTEAFF
TRBJ2-7 TRBD2 TRBV19 NA TGTGCCAGTAGTATTGGAGCGGGAGGAACGTACGAGCAGTACTTC CASSIGAGGTYEQYF
TRBJ1-2 NA TRBV18 NA TGTGCCAGCTCACCACCGAGGGGGATAAACTATGGCTACACCTTC CASSPPRGINYGYTF
TRBJ1-1 TRBD1 TRBV2 NA TGTGCCAGCAGGGGGACAGGGGGCCGGGACACTGAAGCTTTCTTT CASRGTGGRDTEAFF
TRBJ1-2 TRBD1 TRBV28 NA TGTGCCAGCAGTTCAGACAGGGGTTCCCTACCTAACTATGGCTACACCTTC CASSSDRGSLPNYGYTF
TRBJ1-4 TRBD1 TRBV30 once TGTGCCTCCGGGACAGGCAACCCTAATGAAAAACTGTTTTTT CASGTGNPNEKLFF
TRBJ2-2 TRBD1 TRBV2 NA TGTGCCAGCAGCCAAAGCCGGGACAGGGACACCGGGGAGCTGTTTTTT CASSQSRDRDTGELFF
TRBJ2-7 TRBD2 TRBV11-2 NA TGTGCCAGCAGCTTAGCAGCAGCGGGGGCCTACGAGCAGTACTTC CASSLAAAGAYEQYF
TRBJ2-2 NA TRBV18 NA TGTGCCAGCTCACCAACAGGCGGGACCGAAACCGGGGAGCTGTTTTTT CASSPTGGTETGELFF
TRBJ2-1 TRBD1 TRBV7-3 NA TGTGCCAGCAGCGACCGGGACAGGGAGATGAGTGAGCAGTTCTTC CASSDRDREMSEQFF
TRBJ1-2 TRBD1 TRBV19 NA TGTGCCAGTACCCCGGGAGGGGGCGCGGATAACTATGGCTACACCTTC CASTPGGGADNYGYTF
TRBJ1-1 TRBD1 TRBV19 NA TGTGCCAGTAGTATGGGATTTGGACAGGGGTTGAACACTGAAGCTTTCTTT CASSMGFGQGLNTEAFF
TRBJ1-1 NA TRBV7-6 once TGTGCCAGCAGGAATGAAGGGGAAGCTGAAGCTTTCTTT CASRNEGEAEAFF
TRBJ1-4 NA TRBV7-2 NA TGTGCCAGCAGCTTCTCTAGGGGGATTGAAGAAAAACTGTTTTTT CASSFSRGIEEKLFF
TRBJ2-3 NA TRBV29-1 NA TGCAGCGTTTTGAGGGCCTCTAGCACAGATACGCAGTATTTT CSVLRASSTDTQYF